These T cell receptor beta chains were read from a single sample in a study of CD8 T cells in Susac syndrome. One entry per CDR3 protein results from TCRdb running MiXCR on the immunoSEQ multiplex PCR reads. The table shows about 210,000 distinct CDR3 sequences, with 85% to 95% occurring only once. The specimen was CD4+ T cells from PBMCs. The receptors were sampled from a human donor in good health. The CDR3 runs from the conserved cysteine through the conserved F or W.

j_call,v_call,cdr3_aa
TRBJ2-1,TRBV20-1,CSATTTSGGRDEQFF
TRBJ2-7,TRBV2,CASSLQAVEDEQYF
TRBJ2-5,TRBV14,CASSQTRQGLETQYF
TRBJ2-7,TRBV15,CATSRDRGQGIGEQYF
TRBJ2-5,TRBV18,CASSPVSSHTQETQYF
TRBJ2-5,TRBV6-1,CASSPAYPQETQYF
TRBJ2-5,TRBV20-1,CSASPPSAQETQYF
TRBJ2-7,TRBV29-1,CSVGSGTGGVEQYF
TRBJ2-6,TRBV5-6,CASSFTASSGANVLTF
TRBJ2-1,TRBV5-1,CASTYRDIANEQFF
TRBJ2-2,TRBV12-3/TRBV12-4,CASSRGGSNTGELFF
TRBJ2-7,TRBV6-5,CASSYTALAGSAYEQYF
TRBJ2-2,TRBV5-1,CASSLVFRGTGELFF
TRBJ2-1,TRBV9,CASRASGGAFNEQFF
TRBJ2-7,TRBV20-1,CSASRDPLEQYF
TRBJ1-1,TRBV7-9,CASSYGADTEAFF
TRBJ2-1,TRBV19,CASSVTSSPYNEQFF
TRBJ2-5,TRBV30,CACQTGGGETQYF
TRBJ1-5,TRBV7-2,CASSLAGHSNQPQHF
TRBJ2-4,TRBV29-1,CSVEDGYRGRGNIQYF
TRBJ2-4,TRBV15,CATSIQGIAKNIQYF
TRBJ1-4,TRBV28,CASTMNEKLFF
TRBJ2-1,TRBV6-5,CASSGRGNEQFF
TRBJ2-2,TRBV30,CAWDKAGGGTGELFF
TRBJ2-5,TRBV9,CASSVGQDRETQYF
TRBJ2-1,TRBV29-1,CSGGLRGSSYNEQFF
TRBJ2-2,TRBV9,CASSVVPGGTGELFF
TRBJ1-4,TRBV7-8,CASSLNTHNEKLFF
TRBJ1-1,TRBV29-1,CSVEVAQENTEAFF
TRBJ2-7,TRBV12-3/TRBV12-4,CASSQGATSYEQYF
TRBJ2-1,TRBV20-1,CSASYASGGQSSYNEQFF
TRBJ2-2,TRBV30,CAWSRGTGSGELFF
TRBJ2-3,TRBV2,CASKRESTDTQYF
TRBJ2-1,TRBV20-1,CSARRGGGTYNEQFF
TRBJ2-2,TRBV2,CASSEVMGDTGELFF
TRBJ1-3,TRBV7-8,CASSFDDVGRGGNTIYF
TRBJ2-5,TRBV12-5,CASGPGQGGETQYF
TRBJ1-4,TRBV7-9,CASSATAVMGKLFF
TRBJ2-3,TRBV24-1,CATGTGGLRDTQYF
TRBJ2-1,TRBV7-9,CASSFPLVGQFF
TRBJ1-2,TRBV27,CASSPRDLNYGYTF
TRBJ2-5,TRBV7-2,CASSPQGAKETQYF
TRBJ1-2,TRBV18,CASSPRSGNGYTF
TRBJ2-5,TRBV20-1,CSARGEETQYF
TRBJ1-1,TRBV6-5,CASRRTEAFF
TRBJ2-7,TRBV4-3,CASSDQTGPYEQYF
TRBJ2-5,TRBV3-1,CASSRDLYQETQYF
TRBJ2-3,TRBV20-1,CSARVADTQYF